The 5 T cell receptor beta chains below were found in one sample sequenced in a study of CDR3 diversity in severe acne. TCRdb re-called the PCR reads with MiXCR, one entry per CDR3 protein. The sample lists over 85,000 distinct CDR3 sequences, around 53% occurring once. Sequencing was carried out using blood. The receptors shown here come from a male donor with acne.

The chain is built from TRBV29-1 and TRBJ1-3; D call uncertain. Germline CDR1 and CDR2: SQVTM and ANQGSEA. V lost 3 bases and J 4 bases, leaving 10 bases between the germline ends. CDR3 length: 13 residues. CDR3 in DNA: TGCAGCGTTGAGAATGCTCCCGGAAACACCATATATTTT. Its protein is CSVENAPGNTIYF.

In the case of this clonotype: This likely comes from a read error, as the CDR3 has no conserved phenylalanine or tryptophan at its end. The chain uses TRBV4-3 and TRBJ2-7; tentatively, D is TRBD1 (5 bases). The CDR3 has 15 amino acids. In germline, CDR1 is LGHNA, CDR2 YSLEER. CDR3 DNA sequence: TGCGCCAGCAGCCAACTAGACGGTCAGGGCTACAAGCAGTACTCC. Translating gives CASSQLDGQGYKQYS.

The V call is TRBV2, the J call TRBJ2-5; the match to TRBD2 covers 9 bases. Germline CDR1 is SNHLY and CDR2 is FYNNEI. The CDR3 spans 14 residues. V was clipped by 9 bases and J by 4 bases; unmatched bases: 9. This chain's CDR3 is CASTQSGRTETQYF. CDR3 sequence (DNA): TGTGCCAGTACCCAGAGCGGGAGGACAGAGACCCAGTACTTC.

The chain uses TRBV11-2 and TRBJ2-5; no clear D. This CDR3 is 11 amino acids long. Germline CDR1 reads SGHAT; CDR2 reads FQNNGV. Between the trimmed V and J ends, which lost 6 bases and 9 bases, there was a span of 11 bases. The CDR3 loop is CASSFEQPQYF. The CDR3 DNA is TGTGCCAGCAGTTTCGAACAGCCCCAGTACTTC.

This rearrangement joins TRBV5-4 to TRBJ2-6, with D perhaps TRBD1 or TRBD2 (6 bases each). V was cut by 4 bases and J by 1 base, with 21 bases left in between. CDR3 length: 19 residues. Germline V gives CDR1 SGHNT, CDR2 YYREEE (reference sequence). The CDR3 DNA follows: TGTGCCAGCAGCCCCTGGTCCGGGGGCCCCGGGTCTGGGGCCAACGTCCTGACTTTC. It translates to CASSPWSGGPGSGANVLTF.